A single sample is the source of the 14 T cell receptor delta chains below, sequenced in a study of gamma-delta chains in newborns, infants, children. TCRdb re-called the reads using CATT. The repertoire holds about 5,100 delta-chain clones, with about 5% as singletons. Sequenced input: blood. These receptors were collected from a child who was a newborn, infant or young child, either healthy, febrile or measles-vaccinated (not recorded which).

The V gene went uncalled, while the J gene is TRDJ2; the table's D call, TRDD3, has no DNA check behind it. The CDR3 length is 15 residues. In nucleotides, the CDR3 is TGTGCCTGTGCCATACTGGGGGATTTGACCTCACACCTCTTCTTT. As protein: CACAILGDLTSHLFF.

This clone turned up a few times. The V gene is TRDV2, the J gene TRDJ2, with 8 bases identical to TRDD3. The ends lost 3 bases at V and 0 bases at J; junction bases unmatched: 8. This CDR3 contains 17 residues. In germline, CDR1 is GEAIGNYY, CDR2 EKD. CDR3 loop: CACDSLGAPALTAQLFF. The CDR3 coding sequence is TGTGCCTGTGACTCACTGGGGGCTCCTGCTTTGACAGCACAACTCTTCTTT.

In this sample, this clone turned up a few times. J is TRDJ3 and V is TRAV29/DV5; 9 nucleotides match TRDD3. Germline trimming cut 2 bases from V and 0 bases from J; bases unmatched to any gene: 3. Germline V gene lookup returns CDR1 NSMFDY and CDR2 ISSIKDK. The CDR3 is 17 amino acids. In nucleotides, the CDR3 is TGTGCAGCAAGTTACTGGGGGAGCTCCTGGGACACCCGACAGATGTTTTTC. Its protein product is CAASYWGSSWDTRQMFF.

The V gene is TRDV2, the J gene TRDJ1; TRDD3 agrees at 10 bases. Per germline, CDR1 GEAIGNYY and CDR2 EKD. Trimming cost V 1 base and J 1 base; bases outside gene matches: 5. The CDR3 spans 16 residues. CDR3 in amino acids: CACDTLLGDPTDKLIF. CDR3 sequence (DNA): TGTGCCTGTGACACTTTACTGGGGGATCCCACCGATAAACTCATCTTT.

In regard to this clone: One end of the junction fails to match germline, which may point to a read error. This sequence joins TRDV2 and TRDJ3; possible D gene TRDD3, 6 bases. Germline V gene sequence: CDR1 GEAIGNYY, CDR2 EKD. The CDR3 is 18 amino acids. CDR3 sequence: CACDTWGPSSWDTRQVFF. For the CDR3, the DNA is TGTGCCTGTGATACTTGGGGGCCCAGCTCCTGGGACACCCGACAGGTGTTTTTC.

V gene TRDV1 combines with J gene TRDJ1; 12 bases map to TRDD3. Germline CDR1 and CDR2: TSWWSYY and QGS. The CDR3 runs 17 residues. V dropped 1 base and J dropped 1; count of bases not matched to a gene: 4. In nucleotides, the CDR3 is TGTGCTCTTGGGGAACCGACTGGGGGATACATCACCGATAAACTCATCTTT. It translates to CALGEPTGGYITDKLIF.

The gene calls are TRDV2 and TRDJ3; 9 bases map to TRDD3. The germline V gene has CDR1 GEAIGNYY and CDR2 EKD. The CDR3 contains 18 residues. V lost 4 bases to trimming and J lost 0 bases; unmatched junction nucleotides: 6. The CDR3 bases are TGTGCCTGTGATTACACTGGGGGAAGCTCCTGGGACACCCGACAGATGTTTTTC. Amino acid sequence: CACDYTGGSSWDTRQMFF.

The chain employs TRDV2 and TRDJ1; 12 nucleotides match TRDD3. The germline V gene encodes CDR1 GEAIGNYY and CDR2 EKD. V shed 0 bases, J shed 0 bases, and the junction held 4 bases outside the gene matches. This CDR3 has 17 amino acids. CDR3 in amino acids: CACDTLGDTRYTDKLIF. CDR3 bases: TGTGCCTGTGACACCCTGGGGGATACGCGGTACACCGATAAACTCATCTTT.

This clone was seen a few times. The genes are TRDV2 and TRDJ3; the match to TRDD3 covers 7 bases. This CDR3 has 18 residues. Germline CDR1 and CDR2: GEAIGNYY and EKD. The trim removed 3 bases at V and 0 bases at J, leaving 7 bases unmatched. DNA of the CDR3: TGTGCCTGTGACTCGGCTGGGGGGGCCTCCTGGGACACCCGACAGATGTTTTTC. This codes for CACDSAGGASWDTRQMFF.

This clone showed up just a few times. The CDR3 DNA reads TGTGCCTGTGACCCTTTGTCTGGGGGATTCGCTTTGACAGCACAACTCTTCTTT. It encodes CACDPLSGGFALTAQLFF. The chain links TRDV2 to TRDJ2, with 9 bases fitting TRDD3. This CDR3 has 18 amino acids. The junction had 10 bases not matched to a gene; V was cut back by 3 bases and J by 0 bases. CDR1 and CDR2 from the germline V gene are GEAIGNYY and EKD.

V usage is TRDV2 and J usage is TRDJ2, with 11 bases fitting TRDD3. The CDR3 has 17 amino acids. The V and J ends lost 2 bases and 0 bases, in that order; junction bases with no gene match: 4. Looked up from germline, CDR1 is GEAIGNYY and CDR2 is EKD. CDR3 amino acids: CACDKLGDSPLTAQLFF. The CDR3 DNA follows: TGTGCCTGTGACAAACTGGGGGATAGTCCTTTGACAGCACAACTCTTCTTT.

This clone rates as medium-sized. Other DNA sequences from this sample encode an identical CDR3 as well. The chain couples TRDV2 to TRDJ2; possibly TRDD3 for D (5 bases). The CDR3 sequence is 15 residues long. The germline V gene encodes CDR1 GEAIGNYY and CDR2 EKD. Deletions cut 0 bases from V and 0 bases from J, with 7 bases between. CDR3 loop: CACDTVGALTAQLFF. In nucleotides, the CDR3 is TGTGCCTGTGACACCGTTGGGGCTTTGACAGCACAACTCTTCTTT.

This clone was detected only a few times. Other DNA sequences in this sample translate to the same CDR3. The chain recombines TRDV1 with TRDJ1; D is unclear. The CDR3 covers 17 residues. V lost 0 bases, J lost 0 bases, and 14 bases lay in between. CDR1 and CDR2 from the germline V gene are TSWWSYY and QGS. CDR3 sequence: CALGELYPGRDTDKLIF. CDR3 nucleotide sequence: TGTGCTCTTGGGGAACTGTATCCGGGACGCGACACCGATAAACTCATCTTT.

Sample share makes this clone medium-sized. CDR3 protein: CACDTGGYSTWDTRQMFF. The CDR3 DNA sequence: TGTGCCTGTGATACTGGGGGATACTCCACCTGGGACACCCGACAGATGTTTTTC. The V call is TRDV2, the J call TRDJ3; 12 positions agree with TRDD3. V lost 4 bases and J lost 2; bases outside the gene matches: 5. Germline V lookup: CDR1 GEAIGNYY, CDR2 EKD. The CDR3 runs to 18 residues.